This TCR beta chain emerged from a study of blood T cells in healthy people across ages. Whole-study findings and limits: Investigators viewed diversity estimates from one million T cells as underestimates, the study reported.

The junction had 9 bases not matched to a gene; V was cut back by 6 bases and J by 8 bases. Germline V gene lookup returns CDR1 SNHLY and CDR2 FYNNEI. The CDR3 is 14 residues long. Every participating donor contributed approximately 10 milliliters of peripheral blood through a draw. Primed by a sample-barcoded 5' primer and a J-beta primer mix, a second PCR proceeded for roughly 7 to 11 cycles. Each of the cDNA molecules was tagged by a template-switch adaptor with 12 random nucleotides. TCRdb processed the 5' RACE reads anew with MiXCR; each CDR3 protein has one entry. The table includes around 710,000 distinct CDR3 sequences, 43% detected once. To note about this clonotype: No antigen is known for it.

What was sequenced was blood. This sequence joins TRBV2 and TRBJ1-4; 7 nucleotides match TRBD1. The sequence derives from a woman aged 60-75 years in good health. CDR3 nucleotides: TGTGCCAGCAGACCCGGACAGGCTGAAGAAAAACTGTTTTTT. This encodes CASRPGQAEEKLFF.